These 29 T cell receptor beta chains came from one sample sequenced in a study of T cells of healthy individuals. TCRdb redid the calling of the 5' RACE reads with MiXCR, one entry per CDR3 protein. The table lists some 100,000 distinct CDR3 sequences, approximately 18% of them singletons, with roughly 6.2% in the top ten. The source is a human donor in good health.

This clonotype has more than one count but fewer than ten. The rearrangement uses TRBV20-1 and TRBJ1-1; D might be TRBD1 (6 bases). From germline, CDR1 is DFQATT and CDR2 SNEGSKA (reference sequence). The germline V and J ends were trimmed by 6 bases and 4 bases, with 18 bases remaining between them. The length of the CDR3 is 14 residues. The DNA for the CDR3 is TGCAGTGCCATGCTACAGGGTGAGAGCACTGAAGCTTTCTTT. This gives the protein CSAMLQGESTEAFF.

This clonotype was recorded at least ten times. This chain joins TRBV4-2 and TRBJ1-1; D not certain. V lost 1 base, J lost 5 bases, and 8 bases lay in between. CDR1 is LGHNA and CDR2 is YNFKEQ in the germline V gene. This CDR3 spans 13 amino acids. The CDR3 nucleotides are TGTGCCAGCAGCCAAGGTACGGTAACTGAAGCTTTCTTT. It encodes CASSQGTVTEAFF.

There are a few counts of this clonotype. The rearrangement uses TRBV20-1 and TRBJ1-6; the D gene is possibly TRBD1 (5 bases). There are 14 residues in the CDR3. Deletions cut 2 bases from V and 6 bases from J, with 11 bases between. The germline CDR1 and CDR2 sequences are DFQATT and SNEGSKA (reference sequence). CDR3 sequence: CSARWGPVNSPLHF. For the CDR3, the DNA is TGCAGTGCTAGATGGGGCCCCGTTAATTCACCCCTCCACTTT.

This clonotype was recorded a few times. In DNA form, the CDR3 reads TGTGCCAGCAGTCCCAGGGGCGGGTCATACCATTCTCCGTATGGCTACACCTTC. Translation gives CASSPRGGSYHSPYGYTF. This sequence joins TRBV28 and TRBJ1-2, with D possibly being TRBD1 (6 bases). V lost 5 bases and J lost 5, with 27 bases in between. Looked up from germline, CDR1 is MDHEN and CDR2 is SYDVKM. The CDR3 is made up of 18 amino acids.

Worth noting for this clonotype: This could be a read error, since a much larger clone is one nucleotide away. V gene TRBV10-3 combines with J gene TRBJ1-3, with no clear D. Germline values: CDR1 ENHRY, CDR2 SYGVKD. The V and J ends lost 11 bases and 4 bases respectively, with 12 bases between them. This CDR3 has 12 amino acids. The CDR3 DNA reads TGTGCCGTCATGGATCTAGGAAACACCATATATTTT. Translated: CAVMDLGNTIYF.

V gene TRBV12-3 or TRBV12-4 combines with J gene TRBJ2-7; TRBD1 agrees at 8 bases. V lost 2 bases, J lost 5 bases, and 5 bases stayed unmatched. CDR3 length: 14 residues. The CDR3: CASSLSQGANEQYF. DNA for the CDR3: TGTGCCAGCAGTTTAAGCCAGGGGGCGAACGAGCAGTACTTC.

V is TRBV4-1 and J is TRBJ2-1, with 16 bases matching TRBD2. CDR1 is MGHRA, CDR2 YSYEKL, per germline. The ends lost 3 bases at V and 3 bases at J; junction bases unmatched: 11. The CDR3 is 20 residues long. For the CDR3, the DNA is TGCGCCAGCAGCCACTTGGCGGGACTAGCGGGAGGGCCCCGCTACAATGAGCAGTTCTTC. Its protein is CASSHLAGLAGGPRYNEQFF.

The CDR3 coding sequence is TGTGCCAGCAGTTTAGGGGGCGCAGGGGGCGGCACAGATACGCAGTATTTT. Its protein is CASSLGGAGGGTDTQYF. V is TRBV28 and J is TRBJ2-3; 8 bases are a match to TRBD1. V lost 2 bases and J lost 1; bases outside the gene matches: 8. Germline V CDR1 and CDR2: MDHEN, SYDVKM. The CDR3 totals 17 residues.

The chain combines TRBV24-1 with TRBJ1-5; 10 bases map to TRBD1. The germline CDR1 and CDR2 sequences are KGHDR and SFDVKD. The V gene end was trimmed by 10 bases and the J gene end by 8 bases; junction bases not matched to a gene: 7. This CDR3 has 13 amino acids. The CDR3 bases are TGTGCCACAGCAGACAGGGGGCTGGAGCCCCAGCATTTT. It translates to CATADRGLEPQHF.

Only a few counts were recorded for this clonotype. This chain joins TRBV6-5 and TRBJ2-7; D perhaps matches TRBD1 (6 bases). The ends were cut back, 7 bases at V and 4 bases at J, with 23 bases in the middle. From germline, CDR1 is MNHEY and CDR2 SVGAGI. The CDR3 covers 16 residues. CDR3 sequence: CASTTRGTPSTYEQYF. The CDR3 region has the DNA TGTGCCAGCACCACGAGAGGGACACCCTCTACATACGAGCAGTACTTC.

This clonotype has at least ten counts. The gene calls are TRBV5-1 and TRBJ2-7; 11 bases agree with TRBD1. This CDR3 has 15 residues. CDR1 and CDR2 (germline): SGHRS, YFSETQ. The V and J ends lost 3 bases and 6 bases, in that order; junction bases with no gene match: 8. This CDR3 reads CASSYTGQGGPEQYF. For the CDR3, the DNA is TGCGCCAGCAGCTACACGGGACAGGGGGGACCCGAGCAGTACTTC.

Many counts were recorded for this clonotype. This sequence joins TRBV6-2 or TRBV6-3 and TRBJ1-2, with D unclear. The germline V gene encodes CDR1 MNHEY and CDR2 SVGEGT. The ends were cut back, 0 bases at V and 4 bases at J, with 12 bases in the middle. This CDR3 has 15 amino acids. The CDR3 loop is CASSYSRAAVYGYTF. Here the CDR3 DNA reads TGTGCCAGCAGTTACTCGAGGGCAGCGGTCTATGGCTACACCTTC.

This clonotype appeared a single time. The rearrangement links TRBV20-1 to TRBJ2-1; TRBD2 agrees at 7 bases. V shed 3 bases, J shed 0 bases, and the junction held 14 bases outside the gene matches. Germline V gene data show CDR1 as DFQATT and CDR2 as SNEGSKA (reference sequence). The CDR3 totals 18 residues. This CDR3 reads CSASLAGDESRSYNEQFF. The CDR3 nucleotides read TGCAGTGCTAGTTTGGCGGGGGACGAATCTCGCTCCTACAATGAGCAGTTCTTC.

V and J are TRBV28 and TRBJ2-7; TRBD2 aligns across 7 bases. The CDR3 contains 15 residues. CDR1 MDHEN and CDR2 SYDVKM come from the germline V gene. V was pared by 3 bases and J by 0 bases, with 5 bases of the junction left unmatched. This CDR3 is CASSFQGGSSYEQYF. For the CDR3, the DNA is TGTGCCAGCAGTTTTCAGGGCGGGAGCTCCTACGAGCAGTACTTC. The variable domain in full, with the rest retrieved from reference TRBV28 and TRBJ2-7, is DVKVTQSSRYLVKRTGEKVFLECVQDMDHENMFWYRQDPGLGLRLIYFSYDVKMKEKGDIPEGYSVSREKKERFSLILESASTNQTSMYLCASSFQGGSSYEQYFGPGTRLTVT.

The genes are TRBV6-5 and TRBJ1-2, with 8 bases identical to TRBD1. Germline V lookup: CDR1 MNHEY, CDR2 SVGAGI. CDR3 length equals 15 residues. The ends lost 6 bases at V and 4 bases at J; junction bases unmatched: 10. Here the CDR3 reads CASRDPTGAGYGYTF. CDR3 DNA sequence: TGTGCCAGCAGGGATCCGACAGGGGCCGGCTATGGCTACACCTTC.

In its sample, this clonotype was seen a few times. The V gene is TRBV6-2 or TRBV6-3, the J gene TRBJ2-1; D remains ambiguous. This CDR3 has 11 residues. Trimming cost V 6 bases and J 6 bases, with 6 bases left between them. Germline assignment: CDR1 MNHEY and CDR2 SVGEGT. CDR3 sequence: CASRSFNEQFF. For the CDR3, the DNA is TGTGCCAGCAGGTCGTTCAATGAGCAGTTCTTC.

The chain uses TRBV12-3 or TRBV12-4 and TRBJ1-2; a possible D gene is TRBD1 (5 bases). Trimming removed 6 bases at V and 6 bases at J, with 11 bases between. The CDR3 has 12 amino acids. The CDR3: CASRPRDHGYTF. The CDR3 DNA reads as TGTGCCAGCAGGCCCCGGGACCATGGCTACACCTTC.

This clonotype was picked up a small number of times. The chain combines TRBV20-1 with TRBJ2-1; D is undetermined. CDR3 size: 15 residues. In germline, CDR1 is DFQATT, CDR2 SNEGSKA (reference sequence). The ends were cut back, 7 bases at V and 0 bases at J, with 16 bases in the middle. The CDR3 region has the DNA TGCAGTGTGGGTAGGCATCTGAGCTCCTACAATGAGCAGTTCTTC. Amino acids: CSVGRHLSSYNEQFF.

The gene calls are TRBV28 and TRBJ1-5, with D hard to call. The V end lost 6 bases, the J end lost 4 bases, and 4 bases lay between the germline ends. The CDR3 consists of 11 residues. The germline V gene has CDR1 MDHEN and CDR2 SYDVKM. The CDR3 sequence: CASRSNQPQHF. CDR3 DNA sequence: TGTGCCAGCAGGTCGAATCAGCCCCAGCATTTT.

This clonotype was seen ten or more times. The chain joins TRBV27 to TRBJ1-5, with D maybe TRBD1 (6 bases). The germline V gene encodes CDR1 MNHEY and CDR2 SMNVEV (reference sequence). V lost 0 bases and J lost 7, with 16 bases in between. The CDR3 sequence is 16 residues long. The CDR3 coding sequence is TGTGCCAGCAGTTTATCCGGGAACAGGGTAAACCAGCCCCAGCATTTT. This sequence encodes CASSLSGNRVNQPQHF.

This clonotype appeared a few times. V and J are TRBV28 and TRBJ2-7; TRBD1 matches 10 bases. The V and J ends lost 9 bases and 9 bases, in that order; junction bases with no gene match: 14. The CDR3 is made up of 14 amino acids. The germline V gene has CDR1 MDHEN and CDR2 SYDVKM. The CDR3 here is CASKRGTGARAQYF. The CDR3 DNA reads as TGTGCCAGTAAAAGAGGGACAGGGGCTAGAGCGCAGTACTTC.

There are a few counts of this clonotype. This chain connects TRBV15 to TRBJ1-4; TRBD1 might be the D (5 bases). Deletions cut 5 bases from V and 7 bases from J, with 14 bases between. Germline V lookup: CDR1 LNHNV, CDR2 YYDKDF (reference sequence). The CDR3 runs 14 residues. In DNA, the CDR3 is TGTGCCACCAGCGACACGGGGGTTAGTGAAAAACTGTTTTTT. Its protein is CATSDTGVSEKLFF. Using reference TRBV15 and TRBJ1-4 for the parts outside the CDR3, the full variable domain is DAMVIQNPRYQVTQFGKPVTLSCSQTLNHNVMYWYQQKSSQAPKLLFHYYDKDFNNEADTPDNFQSRRPNTSFCFLDIRSPGLGDTAMYLCATSDTGVSEKLFFGSGTQLSVL.

This clonotype was recorded a few times. V and J are TRBV4-3 and TRBJ2-2; D call uncertain. The CDR3 runs 17 residues. Germline V gene data show CDR1 as LGHNA and CDR2 as YSLEER. The V gene lost 2 bases and the J gene lost 1 base, with 14 bases spanning the gap. CDR3 residues: CASSQNPASMNTGELFF. CDR3 in DNA: TGCGCCAGCAGCCAAAACCCGGCTAGTATGAACACCGGGGAGCTGTTTTTT.

The chain carries TRBV12-3 or TRBV12-4 and TRBJ2-7; possibly TRBD1 for D (5 bases). CDR3 length: 12 amino acids. V lost 3 bases, J lost 5 bases, and 8 bases lay in between. CDR3: CASSFTGHEQYF. CDR3 sequence (DNA): TGTGCCAGCAGTTTTACAGGCCACGAGCAGTACTTC.

The chain joins TRBV7-2 to TRBJ2-2; D gene unclear. Germline V gene sequence: CDR1 SGHTA, CDR2 FQGNSA. This CDR3 region has 16 residues. The V end was cut by 1 base, the J end by 0 bases, with 9 bases between. This CDR3 is CASSLVVTSNTGELFF. The CDR3 DNA sequence: TGTGCCAGCAGCTTAGTCGTCACATCGAACACCGGGGAGCTGTTTTTT.

This clonotype was seen ten or more times. The chain links TRBV20-1 to TRBJ1-6; 8 nucleotides align to TRBD1. The CDR3 consists of 18 residues. Looked up from germline, CDR1 is DFQATT and CDR2 is SNEGSKA (reference sequence). With V trimmed by 0 bases and J by 0 bases, 7 bases remained unmatched. The CDR3 here is CSARDPGQGFSYNSPLHF. The CDR3 DNA reads as TGCAGTGCTAGAGACCCCGGACAGGGATTCTCCTATAATTCACCCCTCCACTTT.

For the CDR3, the DNA is TGTGCCAGCTCACCCGACGGGAGTGAGCAGTTCTTC. It specifies CASSPDGSEQFF. The chain joins TRBV18 to TRBJ2-1; a possible D gene is TRBD2 (6 bases). CDR3 length: 12 amino acids. CDR1 is KGHSH and CDR2 is LQKENI in the germline V gene. V was shortened by 3 bases and J by 9 bases, with 9 bases between the two germline ends.

V gene TRBV6-5 combines with J gene TRBJ1-2; the D gene is possibly TRBD1 (5 bases). V lost 1 base and J lost 9, with 18 bases in between. The germline CDR1 and CDR2 sequences are MNHEY and SVGAGI. There are 15 residues in the CDR3. This CDR3 reads CASSYFANVQDRYTF. CDR3 nucleotide sequence: TGTGCCAGCAGTTACTTTGCGAATGTACAGGATCGCTACACCTTC.

This clonotype was seen only a few times. The rearrangement joins TRBV19 to TRBJ2-5; TRBD2 matches 8 bases. Germline V gene data show CDR1 as LNHDA and CDR2 as SQIVND (reference sequence). The CDR3 totals 14 residues. V lost 5 bases and J lost 2; bases outside the gene matches: 4. The CDR3 protein is CASSPGGGQETQYF. The CDR3, as DNA: TGTGCCAGTAGTCCCGGGGGGGGTCAAGAGACCCAGTACTTC.